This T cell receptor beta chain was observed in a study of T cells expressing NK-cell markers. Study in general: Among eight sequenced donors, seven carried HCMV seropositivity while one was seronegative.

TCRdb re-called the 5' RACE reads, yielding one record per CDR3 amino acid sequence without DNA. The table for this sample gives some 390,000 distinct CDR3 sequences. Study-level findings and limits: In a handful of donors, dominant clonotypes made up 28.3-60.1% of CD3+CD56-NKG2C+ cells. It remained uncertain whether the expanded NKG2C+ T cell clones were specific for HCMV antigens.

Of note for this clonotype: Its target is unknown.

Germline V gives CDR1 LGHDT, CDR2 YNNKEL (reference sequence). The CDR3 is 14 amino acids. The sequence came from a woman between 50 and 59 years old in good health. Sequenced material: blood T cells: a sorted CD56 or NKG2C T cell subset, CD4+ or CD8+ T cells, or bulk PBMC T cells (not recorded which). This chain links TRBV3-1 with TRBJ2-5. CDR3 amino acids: CASSQGSSRETQYF.